The rows below give T cell receptor beta chains drawn from one sample of a study of shared clonotypes between healthy human individuals. Sequencing was performed with immunoSEQ multiplex PCR; in TCRdb, only in-frame clones are kept and a portion is missing. The table shows roughly 500,000 clones, with over 60% occurring only once. The sequenced sample consisted of PBMCs. The origin of the receptors is a woman in her forties in good health. Some clones in this sample may be carry-over from other donors' samples. Both conserved end residues are part of each CDR3. A D gene is named only where the DNA matches it firmly. Clone size is stated in some rows and not others, as once, few, many or a class when expanded.

>TRBD1|TRBJ2-1|-|TRBV5-8
TGTGCCAGCAGCTGGGACAGAGACAATGAGCAGTTCTTC
CASSWDRDNEQFF
>TRBD1|TRBJ2-1|-|TRBV6-4
TGTGCCAGCAGTGAAGGACAGGGGGGCAATGAGCAGTTCTTC
CASSEGQGGNEQFF
>-|TRBJ1-2|-|TRBV21-1
TGTGCCAGCAGCAAATGGGATGACTCTCTTACCAACTATGGCTACACCTTC
CASSKWDDSLTNYGYTF
>-|TRBJ2-7|many|TRBV30
TGTGCCTGGAGTGCAACGGGCGACTACGAGCAGTACTTC
CAWSATGDYEQYF
>-|TRBJ2-5|-|TRBV4-1
TGCGCCAGCAGCCAAGGGGTTTTAATAACAGCTCGAAGAGAGACCCAGTACTTC
CASSQGVLITARRETQYF
>-|TRBJ1-3|-|TRBV9
TGTGCCAGCAGCGTACGGGGGGAAAACACCATATATTTT
CASSVRGENTIYF
>-|TRBJ1-1|-|TRBV29-1
TGCAGCGTTGTGGGGTCGGTCGAAGCTTTCTTT
CSVVGSVEAFF
>-|TRBJ2-7|few|TRBV15
TGTGCCACCAGCAGGAACAGGGACCGGTACGAGCAGTACTTC
CATSRNRDRYEQYF
>TRBD2|TRBJ2-1|-|TRBV4-2
TGTGCCAGCAGCCAAGGCGGACTAGCGATAGCATCCTACAATGAGCAGTTCTTC
CASSQGGLAIASYNEQFF
>-|TRBJ2-7|-|TRBV19
TGTGCCAGTAGTATAGGGGCAGACGAGCAGTACTTC
CASSIGADEQYF
>-|TRBJ1-3|-|TRBV10-3
TGTGCCATCAGTGAGTCGGATGGGGAATTTGAGACCATATATTTT
CAISESDGEFETIYF
>TRBD2|TRBJ2-7|few|TRBV28
TGTGCCAGCAGTTTCCCCCCGGGGAGCGGGAGCTCCTACGAGCAGTACTTC
CASSFPPGSGSSYEQYF
>TRBD2|TRBJ2-4|-|TRBV2
TGTGCCAGCAGCCTGGGACTAGCGCTAAACATTCAGTACTTC
CASSLGLALNIQYF
>-|TRBJ1-2|-|TRBV6-5
TGTGCCAGCAGGAGTACAGGGAGTAACTATGGCTACACCTTC
CASRSTGSNYGYTF
>TRBD1|TRBJ1-6|-|TRBV30
TGTGCCTGGAACGGACAGGGGGCAGAGTCACCCCTCCACTTT
CAWNGQGAESPLHF
>-|TRBJ1-2|-|TRBV28
TGTGCCAGCAGCCTAACGGAGCTCTATGGCTACACCTTC
CASSLTELYGYTF
>TRBD1|TRBJ1-4|once|TRBV4-2
TGTGCCAGCAGCCAAAGCAGGGGGGGTGGTGAAAAACTGTTTTTT
CASSQSRGGGEKLFF
>TRBD2|TRBJ2-7|-|TRBV23-1
TGCGCCAGCAGTCACACCTTAGCGGGAGCCTCTCCTCACGAGCAGTACTTC
CASSHTLAGASPHEQYF
>TRBD2|TRBJ2-1|-|TRBV28
TGTGCCAGCAGTTTAGCTAGCGGTGATATAAATGAGCAGTTCTTC
CASSLASGDINEQFF
>TRBD2|TRBJ2-3|-|TRBV5-1
TGCGCCAGCAGCAAAGAGCGGGGCCCCACAGATACGCAGTATTTT
CASSKERGPTDTQYF
>TRBD1|TRBJ2-2|few|TRBV23-1
TGCGCCAGCAGAAGGGACAGGGTGACCGGGGAGCTGTTTTTT
CASRRDRVTGELFF
>-|TRBJ2-1|once|TRBV9
TGTGCCAGCAGCCTCCAGACTGTTAATGAGCAGTTCTTC
CASSLQTVNEQFF
>TRBD2|TRBJ2-2|once|TRBV5-1
TGCGCCAGCAGCTTGGGCACTAGCGGGACTACCGGGGAGCTGTTTTTT
CASSLGTSGTTGELFF
>TRBD2|TRBJ2-7|-|TRBV7-8
TGTGCCAGCAGCCCTGGGACTAGCGGCGAGCAGTACTTC
CASSPGTSGEQYF
>-|TRBJ2-7|-|TRBV18
TGTGCCAGCTCACCCCCGGGACCCCCCAGGCACGAGCAGTACTTC
CASSPPGPPRHEQYF
>-|TRBJ2-2|-|TRBV7-9
TGTGCCAGCAGCTTACAGGGAATTCGAACCGGGGAGCTGTTTTTT
CASSLQGIRTGELFF
>-|TRBJ1-5|-|TRBV2
TGTGCCAGCAGGGGCGAAAAGGGCAATCAGCCCCAGCATTTT
CASRGEKGNQPQHF
>TRBD1|TRBJ2-3|-|TRBV28
TGTGCCAGCAGCCCCTTCGACAGGGCTGTTACAGATACGCAGTATTTT
CASSPFDRAVTDTQYF
>-|TRBJ1-2|-|TRBV7-9
TGTGCCAGCAGCTTAACGGACAGTCCCCCGGCTAACTATGGCTACACCTTC
CASSLTDSPPANYGYTF
>TRBD2|TRBJ2-1|-|TRBV6-1
TGTGCCAGCAGTGAGGGACTAGCGGGAGCTATATACACAAGGCATGAGCAGTTCTTC
CASSEGLAGAIYTRHEQFF
>-|TRBJ2-7|-|TRBV19
TGTGCCAGTAGTCAACAGGACACGTGGTCCTACGAGCAGTACTTC
CASSQQDTWSYEQYF
>-|TRBJ2-3|-|TRBV7-3
TGTGCCAGCAGCAGACAGCAGCCAGATACGCAGTATTTT
CASSRQQPDTQYF
>-|TRBJ1-2|-|TRBV15
TGTGCCACCAGCAGAGCCGGAGGACAGTTCTATGGCTACACCTTC
CATSRAGGQFYGYTF
>-|TRBJ2-1|once|TRBV11-1
TGTGCCAGCAGCTTAGGTCCCTCTGAAGCGCAGTTCTTC
CASSLGPSEAQFF
>-|TRBJ2-2|-|TRBV28
TGTGCCAGCAGTTTAGGAGGGAGAGGAGCCACCGGGGAGCTGTTTTTT
CASSLGGRGATGELFF
>TRBD2|TRBJ2-7|-|TRBV7-2
TGTGCCAGCAGCCCTGGTAGCGGGAGATACGAGCAGTACTTC
CASSPGSGRYEQYF
>TRBD1|TRBJ2-2|-|TRBV28
TGTGCCAGCAGCCCCATTGAGGGACAGGGAAACACCGGGGAGCTGTTTTTT
CASSPIEGQGNTGELFF
>-|TRBJ1-1|-|TRBV7-2
TGTGCCAGCAGCCTCGGGAGGGTGTCGCGAGCTTTCTTT
CASSLGRVSRAFF
>-|TRBJ2-7|-|TRBV19
TGTGCCAGTAGAAACAGGGCCGCCACCACCTACGAGCAGTACTTC
CASRNRAATTYEQYF
>TRBD1|TRBJ1-1|few|TRBV19
TGTGCCAGTATCCCAGGACAGGGGGCGCGGACTGAAGCTTTCTTT
CASIPGQGARTEAFF